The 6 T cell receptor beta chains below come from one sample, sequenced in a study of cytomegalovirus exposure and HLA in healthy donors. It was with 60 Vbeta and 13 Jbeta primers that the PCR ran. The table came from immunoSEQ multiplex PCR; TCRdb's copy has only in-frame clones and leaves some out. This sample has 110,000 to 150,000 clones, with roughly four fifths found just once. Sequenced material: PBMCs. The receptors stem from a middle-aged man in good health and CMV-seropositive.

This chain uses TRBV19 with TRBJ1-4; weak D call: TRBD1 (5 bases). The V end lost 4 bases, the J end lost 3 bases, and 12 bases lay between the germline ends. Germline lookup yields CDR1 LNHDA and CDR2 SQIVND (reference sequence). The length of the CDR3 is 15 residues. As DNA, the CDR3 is TGTGCCAGTAGTACCGGGACTTCGGCTAATGAAAAACTGTTTTTT. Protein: CASSTGTSANEKLFF. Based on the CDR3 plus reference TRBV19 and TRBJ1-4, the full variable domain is DGGITQSPKYLFRKEGQNVTLSCEQNLNHDAMYWYRQDPGQGLRLIYYSQIVNDFQKGDIAEGYSVSREKKESFPLTVTSAQKNPTAFYLCASSTGTSANEKLFFGSGTQLSVL.

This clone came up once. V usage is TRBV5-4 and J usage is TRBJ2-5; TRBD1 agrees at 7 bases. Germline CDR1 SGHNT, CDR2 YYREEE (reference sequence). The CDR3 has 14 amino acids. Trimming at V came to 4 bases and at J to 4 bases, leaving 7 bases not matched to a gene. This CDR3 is CASSLRDSRETQYF. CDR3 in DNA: TGTGCCAGCAGCCTCAGGGACAGCCGAGAGACCCAGTACTTC.

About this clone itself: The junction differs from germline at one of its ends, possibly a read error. CDR3 bases: TGTGCCAGCAGCCCCCCTGGGGGGACCCCCTCCCACGAGCAGTACTTC. Translating it yields CASSPPGGTPSHEQYF. The chain combines TRBV7-8 with TRBJ2-7, with a possible D match to TRBD2 (6 bases). The CDR3 consists of 16 residues. Per germline, CDR1 SGHVS and CDR2 FQNEAQ.

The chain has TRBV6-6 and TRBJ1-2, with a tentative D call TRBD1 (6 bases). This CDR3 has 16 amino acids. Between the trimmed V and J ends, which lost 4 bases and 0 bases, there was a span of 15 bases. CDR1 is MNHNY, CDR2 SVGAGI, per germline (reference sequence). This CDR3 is CASSWGQGISNYGYTF. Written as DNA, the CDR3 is TGTGCCAGCAGTTGGGGTCAGGGGATCTCTAACTATGGCTACACCTTC.

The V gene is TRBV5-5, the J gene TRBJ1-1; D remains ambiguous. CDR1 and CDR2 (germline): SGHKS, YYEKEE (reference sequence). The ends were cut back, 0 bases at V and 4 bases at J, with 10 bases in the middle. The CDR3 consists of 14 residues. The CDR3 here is CASSLARLPTEAFF. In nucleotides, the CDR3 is TGTGCCAGCAGCTTGGCGCGACTCCCCACTGAAGCTTTCTTT.

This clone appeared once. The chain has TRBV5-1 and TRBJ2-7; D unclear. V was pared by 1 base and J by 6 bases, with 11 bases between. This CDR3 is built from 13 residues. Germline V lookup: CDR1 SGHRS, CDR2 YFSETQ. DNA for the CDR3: TGCGCCAGCAGCTTGACAGAAGCTGGCGAGCAGTACTTC. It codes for CASSLTEAGEQYF.